One T cell receptor (beta chain) is described in this entry. The target antigen is unknown. This entry is derived from a study of cytomegalovirus exposure and HLA in healthy donors. Study observations and caveats: Among immune exposure information, only CMV serostatus was available. CMV antigen specificity was confirmed in vitro for a few CMV-associated chains. In a later analysis, at a false discovery rate of 0.05, about 17,000 TCR beta sequences matched HLA alleles.

Use of 60 Vbeta and 13 Jbeta primers characterized the PCR. TCRdb's copy holds only in-frame clones and misses some; the assay was immunoSEQ multiplex PCR. Among roughly 61,000 clones listed, 89% were seen once. The sample consisted of PBMCs. The source is a man younger than 40 in good health and CMV-seropositive.

DNA for the CDR3: TGTGCCAGCAGCATACCAGAGCGTCATACGCAGTATTTT. It translates to CASSIPERHTQYF. The J gene is TRBJ2-3, the V gene TRBV11-3; D uncertain. V lost 5 bases to trimming and J lost 7 bases, with 13 bases between them. This CDR3 comprises 13 residues. The germline V gene encodes CDR1 SGHNT and CDR2 YENEEA.